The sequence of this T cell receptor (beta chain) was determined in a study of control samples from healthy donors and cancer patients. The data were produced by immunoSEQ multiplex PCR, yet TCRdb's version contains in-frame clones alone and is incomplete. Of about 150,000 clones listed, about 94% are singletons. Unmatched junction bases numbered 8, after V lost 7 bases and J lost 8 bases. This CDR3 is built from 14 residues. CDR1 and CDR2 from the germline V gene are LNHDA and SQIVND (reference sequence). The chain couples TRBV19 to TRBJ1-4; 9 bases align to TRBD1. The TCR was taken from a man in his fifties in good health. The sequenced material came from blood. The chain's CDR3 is CASIIQGAVEKLFF. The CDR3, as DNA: TGTGCCAGTATCATACAGGGGGCTGTGGAAAAACTGTTTTTT.